The next 9 T cell receptor beta chains were all read from a single sample in a study of blood T cells in healthy people across ages (dated by TCRdb to about 2015). Library prep was done by 5' RACE. TCRdb records Illumina HiSeq 2500 as the sequencer. A second PCR of roughly 6 to 11 cycles was performed with a sample-barcoded 5' primer and a J-beta primer mix. TCRdb reworked the public reads: Q25 trimming with fastp, MiXCR clone assembly, productive beta chains retained. CDR3 protein duplicates are merged, each entry listing the most common genes and DNA. For this sample the table gives 2 million or so distinct CDR3 sequences, of which roughly 49% were detected only once. The ten biggest clones cover more than 2% of the sample. The source material was blood. The origin of the receptors is a woman aged 40 to 50 in good health.

The gene calls are TRBV7-8 and TRBJ1-2; TRBD1 matches 8 bases. Per germline, CDR1 SGHVS and CDR2 FQNEAQ. J gave up 8 bases and V 0 bases, and 5 bases lay outside the gene matches. The CDR3 consists of 14 residues. CDR3 in amino acids: CASSLASTGGGYTF. DNA for the CDR3: TGTGCCAGCAGCTTAGCGTCTACAGGGGGAGGCTACACCTTC.

The V and J genes are TRBV5-1 and TRBJ2-4, with 8 bases lining up with TRBD1. With V trimmed by 2 bases and J by 13 bases, 14 bases remained unmatched. The germline CDR1 and CDR2 sequences are SGHRS and YFSETQ. The CDR3 loop spans 15 amino acids. Written as DNA, the CDR3 is TGCGCCAGCAGCTTTAGGCAGGGGGCCGTGGGGGAGCAGTACTTC. Residues: CASSFRQGAVGEQYF.

This chain links TRBV7-2 with TRBJ1-6; 9 bases map to TRBD1. The CDR3 has 14 residues. Germline V gene sequence: CDR1 SGHTA, CDR2 FQGNSA. The ends lost 3 bases at V and 14 bases at J; junction bases unmatched: 8. The CDR3, as DNA: TGTGCCAGCAGCTTGGGGACAGGGAAAAGGGCCCTCCACTTT. This codes for CASSLGTGKRALHF.

This chain joins TRBV11-2 and TRBJ2-5; D may be TRBD2 (5 bases). This CDR3 region has 16 residues. Trimming pared 0 bases from V and 5 bases from J, leaving 16 bases between. CDR1 is SGHAT and CDR2 is FQNNGV in the germline V gene. The DNA for the CDR3 is TGTGCCAGCAGCTTAGATCTTCCAGGACTTACGGAGACCCAGTACTTC. This codes for CASSLDLPGLTETQYF. The full variable domain, rest sourced from reference TRBV11-2 and TRBJ2-5, is EAGVAQSPRYKIIEKRQSVAFWCNPISGHATLYWYQQILGQGPKLLIQFQNNGVVDDSQLPKDRFSAERLKGVDSTLKIQPAKLEDSAVYLCASSLDLPGLTETQYFGPGTRLLVL.

This rearrangement joins TRBV19 to TRBJ2-3; TRBD2 might be the D (6 bases). V was trimmed by 1 base and J by 6 bases, leaving 8 bases between them. CDR3 size: 13 residues. Germline V gene data show CDR1 as LNHDA and CDR2 as SQIVND (reference sequence). CDR3 in amino acids: CASSIAREDTQYF. The CDR3 DNA reads as TGTGCCAGTAGTATAGCCCGGGAGGATACGCAGTATTTT.

CDR3 nucleotide sequence: TGTGCCAGCAGGAAGGATACAGGGGGCCGCGAGCAGTACTTC. Translated: CASRKDTGGREQYF. The chain recombines TRBV25-1 with TRBJ2-7, with 9 positions matching TRBD1. The CDR3 length is 14 residues. From germline, CDR1 is MGHDK and CDR2 SYGVNS. The J segment lost 6 bases and the V segment lost 6 bases, leaving 9 bases of the junction unmatched.

This clonotype has only a few counts. The chain carries TRBV4-2 and TRBJ1-2; no clear D. The germline CDR1 and CDR2 sequences are LGHNA and YNFKEQ. The CDR3 runs to 15 residues. Trimming shortened V by 0 bases and J by 5 bases, and 13 bases separated the two germline ends. In DNA, the CDR3 is TGTGCCAGCAGCCAAGAAGGCTCCCTCGTTTATGGCTACACCTTC. It encodes CASSQEGSLVYGYTF.

This clonotype was observed a few times. The J gene is TRBJ2-4, the V gene TRBV2; possible D gene TRBD1, 5 bases. The DNA end lines up better with TRBJ2-5; the J call may be wrong. The CDR3 extends over 15 amino acids. Germline V gene sequence: CDR1 SNHLY, CDR2 FYNNEI. Written as DNA, the CDR3 is TGTGCCAGTCAGGGTCGGTGGAGCACCGGATTGACCCAGTACTTC. Translated, it gives CASQGRWSTGLTQYF.

The CDR3 bases are TGTGCCAGCAGCTTGATCAGGCTAGTAAACAATGAGCAGTTCTTC. This gives the protein CASSLIRLVNNEQFF. The rearrangement uses TRBV5-6 and TRBJ2-1; D is ambiguous. This CDR3 is built from 15 residues. From germline, CDR1 is SGHDT and CDR2 YYEEEE. The V and J ends lost 1 base and 5 bases respectively, with 13 bases between them.